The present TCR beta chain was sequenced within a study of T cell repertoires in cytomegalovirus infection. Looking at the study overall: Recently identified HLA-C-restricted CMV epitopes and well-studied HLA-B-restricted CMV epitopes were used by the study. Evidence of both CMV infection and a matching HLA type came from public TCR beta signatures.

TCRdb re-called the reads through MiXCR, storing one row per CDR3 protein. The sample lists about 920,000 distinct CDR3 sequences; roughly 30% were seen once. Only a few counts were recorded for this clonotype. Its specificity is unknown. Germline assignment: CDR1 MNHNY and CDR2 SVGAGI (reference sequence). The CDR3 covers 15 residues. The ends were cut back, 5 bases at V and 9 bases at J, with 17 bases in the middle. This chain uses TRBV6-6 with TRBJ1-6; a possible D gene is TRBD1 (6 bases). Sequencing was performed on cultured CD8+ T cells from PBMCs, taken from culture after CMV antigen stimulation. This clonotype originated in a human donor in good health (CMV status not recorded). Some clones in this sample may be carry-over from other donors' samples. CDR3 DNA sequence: TGTGCCAGCAGTGCCTCGACAGGTCTCGCTTCACCCCTCCACTTT. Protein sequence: CASSASTGLASPLHF.